The entry below describes one T cell receptor beta chain. This sample was taken from a study of cytomegalovirus exposure and HLA in healthy donors. Libraries were prepared by immunoSEQ multiplex PCR; TCRdb keeps only in-frame clonotypes and omits some of them. This table has over 250,000 clones, just over 85% appearing once. Germline V gives CDR1 SGHTA, CDR2 FQGTGA. Trimming removed 2 bases at V and 4 bases at J, with 8 bases between. The CDR3 loop spans 13 amino acids. This chain uses TRBV7-3 with TRBJ1-2; D remains unclear. The receptor comes from a young woman in good health and CMV-seronegative. The sequencing input was PBMCs. The CDR3 DNA reads as TGTGCCAGCAGCTTATCTGGAGTCTATGGCTACACCTTC. Encoded protein: CASSLSGVYGYTF.